This TCR beta chain appears in the sequencing data of a study of T cell responses to AZD1222 COVID-19 vaccine. Study-wide background: Pooling was applied to second doses at about 4 or about 12 weeks. Study-wide results and limits: AZD1222 recipients seropositive at baseline numbered only 5 or 6. Females outnumbered males among donors, who were mostly white British; clonal diversity was possibly underestimated. Elevations in Spike-specific TCR breadth and depth followed administration of two AZD1222 doses.

V was cut by 5 bases and J by 2 bases, with 19 bases left in between. There are 16 residues in the CDR3. Germline V CDR1 and CDR2: LNHDA, SQIVND (reference sequence). Regarding this clone: Its antigen remains unknown.

TCRdb's table, derived via immunoSEQ multiplex PCR, lists solely in-frame clones and lacks some. The sample lists 100,000 to 150,000 clones; about nine tenths were seen once. The source is an adult in good health. The sample here was peripheral blood, taken on day 0 of AZD1222 vaccination. The chain is built from TRBV19 and TRBJ2-7; no firm D call. The CDR3 protein is CASSPVVGNIPYEQYF. Written as DNA, the CDR3 is TGTGCCAGTAGTCCAGTGGTAGGGAATATCCCCTACGAGCAGTACTTC.